These 15 T cell receptor beta chains were all obtained from the same sample, sequenced in a study of regulatory T cells in long-lasting Graves disease. Time point here: newly diagnosed GD, antithyroid drugs for less than 3 months. RNA from PBMCs was the source of the TCR library. CDR3-region Arm-PCR and iRepertoire HTBI primers produced the TCR beta libraries. MiXCR, run by TCRdb on the multiplex PCR reads, gives a single entry per CDR3 protein. The table records some 330,000 distinct CDR3 sequences, over 9.5% of them present only once. This same sample was also taken into another study, of T cells in Graves' hyperthyroidism and ophthalmopathy.

The specimen was peripheral blood mononuclear cells (PBMCs), collected at new diagnosis, from a patient treated with antithyroid drugs. These receptors were taken from a woman aged 18-29 years with Graves disease.

There are many counts of this clonotype. The chain has TRBV10-3 and TRBJ1-5, with 9 bases fitting TRBD1. CDR1 is ENHRY and CDR2 is SYGVKD in the germline V gene. The CDR3 length is 20 residues. The V gene end was trimmed by 0 bases and the J gene end by 0 bases; junction bases not matched to a gene: 12. CDR3: CAISESIMGDRVYSNQPQHF. The CDR3 coding sequence is TGTGCCATCAGTGAGTCGATTATGGGGGACAGGGTATATAGCAATCAGCCCCAGCATTTT.

V usage is TRBV29-1 and J usage is TRBJ1-2; 7 nucleotides align to TRBD1. The J segment lost 8 bases and the V segment lost 6 bases, leaving 6 bases of the junction unmatched. Per the germline V gene, CDR1 is SQVTM and CDR2 is ANQGSEA. This CDR3 is built from 11 residues. The CDR3 sequence is CSVVQGRGYTF. CDR3 nucleotide sequence: TGCAGCGTCGTACAGGGGAGAGGCTACACCTTC.

The chain carries TRBV5-1 and TRBJ2-3; D remains ambiguous. Trimming stripped 1 base from V and 2 bases from J, with 8 bases between. This CDR3 contains 14 residues. The germline V gene has CDR1 SGHRS and CDR2 YFSETQ. In DNA, the CDR3 is TGCGCCAGCAGCTTGCGAGCGCCCACAGATACGCAGTATTTT. Translating it yields CASSLRAPTDTQYF.

Regarding this clonotype: A read error may be the cause here, since a much bigger clone is one base away. The chain uses TRBV19 and TRBJ2-1, with 10 bases identical to TRBD2. This CDR3 has 13 residues. CDR1 and CDR2 from the germline V gene are LNHDA and SQIVND (reference sequence). The CDR3: CATGLAEGAERFF. CDR3 DNA sequence: TGTGCCACCGGACTAGCGGAAGGGGCTGAGCGGTTCTTC.

This clonotype was found many times. V usage is TRBV20-1 and J usage is TRBJ2-3, with a tentative D call TRBD1 (5 bases). Trimming cost V 8 bases and J 2 bases, with 14 bases left between them. In germline, CDR1 is DFQATT, CDR2 SNEGSKA (reference sequence). The length of the CDR3 is 13 residues. The CDR3 reads CSSPDTTTDTQYF. The CDR3 DNA sequence: TGCAGTTCCCCGGACACTACCACAGATACGCAGTATTTT.

This clonotype was counted ten times or more. The rearrangement uses TRBV11-2 and TRBJ2-7, with D uncertain. CDR1 and CDR2 from the germline V gene are SGHAT and FQNNGV. This CDR3 is 13 amino acids long. V dropped 5 bases and J dropped 2 bases, with 10 bases sitting between them. CDR3 in DNA: TGTGCCAGCAGCCTCGACAAGACCTACGAGCAGTACTTC. It specifies CASSLDKTYEQYF.

This clonotype was detected ten times or more. The chain combines TRBV6-2 or TRBV6-3 with TRBJ2-1; possible D gene TRBD2, 7 bases. V lost 10 bases and J lost 6, with 16 bases in between. CDR1 is MNHEY and CDR2 is SVGEGT in the germline V gene. The CDR3 length is 13 residues. The CDR3 region is CATQKRGGNEQFF. The CDR3 DNA is TGTGCCACCCAGAAGAGGGGGGGCAATGAGCAGTTCTTC.

The chain has TRBV15 and TRBJ2-7; D unclear. Germline CDR1 LNHNV, CDR2 YYDKDF (reference sequence). Between the trimmed V and J ends, which lost 0 bases and 2 bases, there was a span of 8 bases. This CDR3 has 14 amino acids. The CDR3: CATSREFRAYEQYF. CDR3 bases: TGTGCCACCAGCAGAGAATTTAGGGCCTACGAGCAGTACTTC.

This clonotype showed up many times. The CDR3 here is CSATRLLQQFF. CDR3 nucleotides: TGCAGTGCTACCCGACTGCTACAGCAGTTCTTC. This sequence joins TRBV20-1 and TRBJ2-1; no clear D. The CDR3 is 11 residues long. V lost 4 bases to trimming and J lost 11 bases, with 12 bases between them. Germline V lookup: CDR1 DFQATT, CDR2 SNEGSKA (reference sequence).

In its sample, this clonotype was seen many times. The chain recombines TRBV28 with TRBJ2-7; TRBD2 aligns across 9 bases. V was clipped by 6 bases and J by 5 bases; unmatched bases: 5. Germline V CDR1 and CDR2: MDHEN, SYDVKM. This CDR3 comprises 13 residues. The CDR3: CASRPSGMDEQYF. CDR3 DNA: TGTGCCAGCAGGCCTAGCGGGATGGACGAGCAGTACTTC.

On this clonotype: An end of the junction differs from the germline gene, which may be a read error. The chain carries TRBV4-3 and TRBJ2-6; the D call may be TRBD1 or TRBD2 (5 bases each). The germline CDR1 and CDR2 sequences are LGHNA and YSLEER. The CDR3 contains 17 residues. CDR3 DNA sequence: TGCGCCAGCAGCTCCCTCGGGGTGAGCTCTGGGGCCAACGTCCTGACTTTT. Its protein product is CASSSLGVSSGANVLTF.

This clonotype appeared many times. The J gene is TRBJ2-1, the V gene TRBV24-1, with D unresolved. CDR3 size: 17 residues. The ends were cut back, 4 bases at V and 0 bases at J, with 15 bases in the middle. Per germline, CDR1 KGHDR and CDR2 SFDVKD. In DNA, the CDR3 is TGTGCCACCAGTGACCATACCCGACCCGTCTCCTACAATGAGCAGTTCTTC. Translation gives CATSDHTRPVSYNEQFF.

This clonotype appeared many times. Written as DNA, the CDR3 is TGTGCCTGGAGTGTAGTACGTTACAATGAGCAGTTCTTC. It translates to CAWSVVRYNEQFF. The chain carries TRBV30 and TRBJ2-1; D gene ambiguous. Between the trimmed V and J ends, which lost 0 bases and 4 bases, there was a span of 7 bases. The CDR3 is 13 amino acids. CDR1 GTSNPN and CDR2 SVGIG come from the germline V gene (reference sequence).

The gene calls are TRBV7-9 and TRBJ2-1; TRBD2 matches 12 bases. V trimming: 5 bases; J trimming: 8 bases; junction bases outside the gene matches: 13. The CDR3 sequence is 17 residues long. Germline V gene data show CDR1 as SEHNR and CDR2 as FQNEAQ (reference sequence). In DNA, the CDR3 is TGTGCCAGCAGCACTCTAGCGGGAGGGCCCTCCTTCGATGAGCAGTTCTTC. This translates into CASSTLAGGPSFDEQFF.

At least ten counts were recorded for this clonotype. This chain connects TRBV29-1 to TRBJ2-3, with a tentative D call TRBD2 (6 bases). The CDR3 length is 13 residues. V was shortened by 4 bases and J by 4 bases, with 12 bases between the two germline ends. Germline V gene sequence: CDR1 SQVTM, CDR2 ANQGSEA. The CDR3 spells CSVAGGVADTQYF. The CDR3 DNA follows: TGCAGCGTTGCGGGCGGGGTAGCAGATACGCAGTATTTT.